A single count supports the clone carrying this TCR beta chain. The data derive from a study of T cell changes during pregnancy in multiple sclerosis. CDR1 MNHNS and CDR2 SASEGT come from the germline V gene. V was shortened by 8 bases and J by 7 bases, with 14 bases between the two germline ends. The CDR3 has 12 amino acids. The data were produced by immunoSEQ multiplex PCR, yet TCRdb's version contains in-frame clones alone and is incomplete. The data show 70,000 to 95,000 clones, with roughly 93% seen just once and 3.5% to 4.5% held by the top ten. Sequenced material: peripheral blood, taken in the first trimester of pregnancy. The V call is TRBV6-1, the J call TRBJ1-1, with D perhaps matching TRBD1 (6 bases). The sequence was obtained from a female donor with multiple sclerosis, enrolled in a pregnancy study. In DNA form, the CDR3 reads TGTGCCAGCCGGACAGCACGGAGTGAAGCTTTCTTT. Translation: CASRTARSEAFF.